The rows below give T cell receptor beta chains drawn from one sample of a study of cytomegalovirus exposure and HLA in healthy donors. The method was immunoSEQ multiplex PCR; TCRdb's version includes in-frame clones alone and lacks a portion of them. The data contain fewer than 180,000 clones, approximately 60% of them singletons. Sequencing was carried out using PBMCs. The receptors shown here come from a woman aged 60-75 years in good health and CMV-seropositive. Both conserved end residues are part of each CDR3. A D gene is named only where the DNA matches it firmly. Some rows mark clone size as missing; the rest say once, few, many or name a class of expanded clone.

TRBD1	.	TRBV19	TRBJ1-5	CASRLQGISNQPQHF	TGTGCCAGTAGGTTACAGGGGATAAGCAATCAGCCCCAGCATTTT
.	.	TRBV29-1	TRBJ1-3	CSVSPTIYF	TGCAGCGTGAGCCCCACCATATATTTT
TRBD1	.	TRBV6-6	TRBJ2-2	CASTRTGYTGELFF	TGTGCCAGCACCAGGACAGGCTACACCGGGGAGCTGTTTTTT
.	once	TRBV7-9	TRBJ2-2	CASSRTGAAANTGELFF	TGTGCCAGCAGCCGGACGGGTGCAGCGGCGAACACCGGGGAGCTGTTTTTT
TRBD2	few	TRBV5-1	TRBJ2-2	CASAPGLATGELFF	TGCGCCAGCGCACCGGGACTAGCGACCGGGGAGCTGTTTTTT
TRBD2	few	TRBV7-2	TRBJ2-5	CASSSTSGTNQETQYF	TGTGCCAGCAGCTCCACCTCCGGGACTAACCAAGAGACCCAGTACTTC
.	.	TRBV13	TRBJ1-1	CASSLQQGNTEAFF	TGTGCCAGCAGCCTGCAACAGGGCAACACTGAAGCTTTCTTT
.	.	TRBV30	TRBJ2-4	CAWSGHQNIQYF	TGTGCCTGGAGTGGACACCAAAACATTCAGTACTTC
.	.	TRBV7-8	TRBJ1-1	CASSLADKEAFF	TGTGCCAGCAGCTTAGCGGACAAAGAAGCTTTCTTT
TRBD2	.	TRBV18	TRBJ2-2	CASTLAGLSTGELFF	TGTGCCAGCACCTTAGCGGGATTAAGCACCGGGGAGCTGTTTTTT
TRBD1	.	TRBV7-9	TRBJ1-6	CASSEGQGDSPLHF	TGTGCCAGCAGCGAGGGACAGGGTGACTCACCCCTCCACTTT
TRBD1	.	TRBV28	TRBJ1-2	CASSSTGVRGYGYTF	TGTGCCAGCAGTTCTACAGGGGTACGGGGCTATGGCTACACCTTC
TRBD1	.	TRBV18	TRBJ1-2	CASSPDGTANYGYTF	TGTGCCAGCTCACCTGACGGGACAGCTAACTATGGCTACACCTTC
TRBD2	.	TRBV30	TRBJ2-5	CAWSRAGGPGETQYF	TGTGCCTGGAGTAGGGCGGGAGGGCCGGGGGAGACCCAGTACTTC
TRBD2	.	TRBV15	TRBJ2-7	CATSKTSGRASYEQYF	TGTGCCACCAGCAAGACTAGCGGGAGGGCCTCGTACGAGCAGTACTTC
TRBD2	.	TRBV4-3	TRBJ2-1	CASSQVWVAGSYNEQFF	TGCGCCAGCAGCCAAGTTTGGGTAGCGGGCTCCTACAATGAGCAGTTCTTC
.	.	TRBV11-2	TRBJ2-7	CASSRTANTYEQYF	TGTGCCAGCAGCCGGACAGCAAACACCTACGAGCAGTACTTC
TRBD1	.	TRBV2	TRBJ2-7	CASSEFGTGTYEQYF	TGTGCCAGCAGTGAGTTCGGGACAGGGACGTACGAGCAGTACTTC
TRBD1	.	TRBV28	TRBJ2-5	CASSGDSRRKTQYF	TGTGCCAGCAGCGGGGACAGTAGGAGAAAGACCCAGTACTTC
TRBD1	.	TRBV5-1	TRBJ1-2	CASSSTGAVDYTF	TGCGCCAGCAGCTCGACAGGGGCGGTTGACTACACCTTC
.	.	TRBV4-3	TRBJ2-5	CASSSGTTPQETQYF	TGCGCCAGCAGCTCCGGGACAACTCCCCAAGAGACCCAGTACTTC
.	.	TRBV27	TRBJ2-6	CASSLYSSGANVLTF	TGTGCCAGCAGTTTGTATTCCTCTGGGGCCAACGTCCTGACTTTC
TRBD1	.	TRBV7-2	TRBJ1-1	CASSFRGRNTEAFF	TGTGCCAGCAGCTTCAGGGGGAGGAACACTGAAGCTTTCTTT
TRBD1	few	TRBV7-2	TRBJ2-7	CASSSRTGVLEQYF	TGTGCCAGCAGCTCCCGGACAGGGGTATTAGAGCAGTACTTC
.	.	TRBV18	TRBJ1-1	CASSTTGLNTEAFF	TGTGCCAGCTCGACGACAGGCTTGAACACTGAAGCTTTCTTT
.	.	TRBV18	TRBJ1-6	CASSPEHVNSPLHF	TGTGCCAGCTCACCCGAACACGTTAATTCACCCCTCCACTTT
TRBD2	.	TRBV29-1	TRBJ2-2	CSALELAGEVPGELFF	TGCAGCGCCCTAGAGCTAGCGGGAGAAGTTCCCGGGGAGCTGTTTTTT
TRBD1	.	TRBV19	TRBJ1-5	CASSPGQGEAQPQHF	TGTGCCAGTAGTCCAGGACAGGGGGAAGCTCAGCCCCAGCATTTT
.	.	TRBV30	TRBJ2-7	CASTTRGPPYEQYF	TGTGCCTCGACTACGAGAGGACCCCCCTACGAGCAGTACTTC
TRBD1	.	TRBV18	TRBJ2-3	CASSPPGQGASDTQYF	TGTGCCAGCTCACCACCGGGACAGGGGGCTTCAGATACGCAGTATTTT